This record covers a single T cell receptor (beta chain). The antigen it recognizes is unknown. No much larger clonotype is one base removed from it; base qualities were not supplied. The entry originates in a study of CD8 T cells in ankylosing spondylitis (dated by TCRdb to between 2016 and 2019). The study in broad terms: The study set out to find disease-linked TCR variants by profiling T cell receptor beta repertoires in ankylosing spondylitis patients and healthy donors. The full study cohort was made up of under 30 ankylosing spondylitis patients and about a hundred healthy donors. Samples of peripheral blood were taken, and for ankylosing spondylitis patients, synovial fluid was collected as well. On the study overall, not on this receptor specifically: The disease-linked clones were reported to be significantly enriched in matched synovial fluid samples from ankylosing spondylitis patients. The disease-linked clones showed a CD8+ phenotype and occurred at relatively low frequencies in peripheral blood. Some motif variants were previously reported in synovial fluid and blood of reactive arthritis patients, suggesting common disease-initiation mechanisms. A TCR beta motif of about 8 highly homologous amino acid variants appeared characteristic of blood from ankylosing spondylitis patients.

These reads were obtained on an Illumina HiSeq 2500. TCR beta libraries were prepared by quantitative 5'-RACE with molecular barcodes. The published analysis was carried out like this. A new computational method, built on a probabilistic model of VDJ rearrangement, was used to identify disease-linked TCR variants. TCRdb took the public reads, trimmed them with fastp at Q25, ran MiXCR for clone calling and kept in-frame beta chains. Entries that share a CDR3 protein sequence are merged under the most common genes and DNA. TCRdb, rather than the study authors, made the V and J calls. The sample data list more than 600,000 distinct CDR3 sequences, and around 20% of these were observed just once. The top ten clones comprise under 20% of the sample. Sample: blood, either unsorted or a sorted T cell fraction (not recorded which). The TCR sequence derives from a male donor with ankylosing spondylitis.

The CDR3 reads CASSYRQGNTEAFF. The nucleotide sequence reads as follows: TGTGCCAGCAGTTACCGACAGGGGAACACTGAAGCTTTCTTT. The chain joins TRBV6-2 or TRBV6-3 to TRBJ1-1; 7 central nucleotides agree with TRBD1. The V end gives up 2 bases and the J end 1 base, leaving 1 base in the junction not matched to a gene. From a lookup of the germline V gene, CDR1 and CDR2 are MNHEY and SVGEGT. The CDR3 runs 14 amino acids, cysteine and phenylalanine included. Only the CDR3 DNA stays, 42 bases, in frame from base 1.